Sequencing of this T cell receptor (beta chain) was carried out in a study of neurological immune-mediated disorders. General study results and limits: Expanded clones shared no identical CDR3 amino acid sequences across subjects, which suggested private TCR-beta repertoires in all groups.

This clonotype occurred many times. Antigen: not known. Germline assignment: CDR1 SGHAT and CDR2 FQDESV (reference sequence). The V and J ends lost 2 bases and 0 bases, in that order; junction bases with no gene match: 3. This CDR3 is built from 15 residues. TCRdb reprocessed the 5' RACE reads with MiXCR, giving one entry per CDR3 protein. Among approximately 32,000 distinct CDR3 sequences listed, nearly 7.5% were seen once. The chain recombines TRBV11-1 with TRBJ2-7; 8 bases line up with TRBD1. The sample was PBMCs. The receptor was isolated from a woman aged 40 to 50 in good health. The CDR3 here is CASSLWGQDSYEQYF. DNA for the CDR3: TGTGCCAGCAGCTTATGGGGACAGGACTCCTACGAGCAGTACTTC. Full variable domain (rest looked up from reference TRBV11-1 and TRBJ2-7): EAEVAQSPRYKITEKSQAVAFWCDPISGHATLYWYRQILGQGPELLVQFQDESVVDDSQLPKDRFSAERLKGVDSTLKIQPAELGDSAMYLCASSLWGQDSYEQYFGPGTRLTVT.